The rows below give T cell receptor beta chains drawn from one sample of a study of shared clonotypes between healthy human individuals. The data were produced by immunoSEQ multiplex PCR, yet TCRdb's version contains in-frame clones alone and is incomplete. The repertoire has around 600,000 clones, roughly 98% of them found once; the top ten carry more than 0.3%. The sample comprised naive CD8+ T cells sorted from blood. The receptors come from a man in his thirties or forties in good health. Each CDR3 is given with its conserved first and last residue.

v_gene | CDR3aa
TRBV15 | CATSSSGKAYEQYF
TRBV9 | CASAGQLRYGYTF
TRBV11-2 | CASSPVRQQETQYF
TRBV7-2 | CASSLVHSGSRNEQYF
TRBV10-2 | CASSFIEETQYF
TRBV7-2 | CASSLGFPSYEQYF
TRBV7-9 | CASSLGADTQYF
TRBV2 | CASNAPGTGGSYEQYF
TRBV5-6 | CASSSRDKSTNEQFF
TRBV29-1 | CSVNLGTNEKLFF
TRBV29-1 | CSVVGDGSTDTQYF
TRBV7-2 | CASSVGQGARNEQFF
TRBV5-1 | CASSLGNEQFF
TRBV9 | CASSPALGAANEQFF
TRBV23-1 | CARGRVSANEKLFF
TRBV6-5 | CASIPTGGAGETQYF
TRBV9 | CASSVGDSTYGYTF
TRBV5-4 | CASSSGLANEQFF
TRBV6-5 | CASSPLTGRYEQYF
TRBV2 | CAGISVAYEQYF
TRBV18 | CASSPTDSAYEQYF
TRBV9 | CASSLLGTDSYEQYF
TRBV2 | CASSDDTGELFF
TRBV25-1 | CASSEQEMTGVGGYTF
TRBV27 | CASSPRQVLGEQYF